This TCR beta chain was obtained from a study of cytomegalovirus exposure and HLA in healthy donors. Vbeta (60) and Jbeta (13) primers were used in the PCR. Some clones are missing from TCRdb's copy, which holds only in-frame ones; the method was immunoSEQ multiplex PCR. The sample lists 150,000 to 200,000 clones, approximately 85% seen once, with 4.8% in the top ten. Germline CDR1 SEHNR, CDR2 FQNEAQ (reference sequence). The ends were cut back, 5 bases at V and 5 bases at J, with 24 bases in the middle. The CDR3 has 17 residues. The TCR sequence derives from a girl aged 10 to 17 in good health and CMV-seropositive. Sequencing input: PBMCs. This chain links TRBV7-9 with TRBJ2-5, with D possibly matching TRBD2 (7 bases). As DNA, the CDR3 is TGTGCCAGCAGCGGCCCGACGGGACGGGGGGCCGGGGAGACCCAGTACTTC. It encodes CASSGPTGRGAGETQYF.